One sample yielded the 31 T cell receptor beta chains listed below, sequenced in a study of cytomegalovirus exposure and HLA in healthy donors (dated 2017 in TCRdb). Libraries came from the immunoSEQ multiplex PCR assay. For the multiplex PCR, a mixture combining 60 forward primers for TCR Vbeta segments and 13 reverse primers for TCR Jbeta segments was used. TCRdb limited this immuneACCESS table to in-frame rearrangements with V and J called. A share of clones is missing; checked studies link under half to unresolved V genes, and the rest is unexplained. In all, the sample holds just over 200,000 clones, and roughly 80% of those were seen once. The ten largest clones take up less than 2% of the sample. The sequenced sample was PBMCs. Receptors were obtained from a man aged 50 to 59 in good health and CMV-seronegative.

This chain connects TRBV4-2 to TRBJ2-1; 7 bases agree with TRBD2. The CDR3 has 16 residues. V lost 3 bases, J lost 8 bases, and 13 bases stayed unmatched. Germline CDR1 LGHNA, CDR2 YNFKEQ. DNA of the CDR3: TGTGCCAGCAGCCAGAGAGTGGGAGGGCCTTTCGATGAGCAGTTCTTC. Translating gives CASSQRVGGPFDEQFF.

Concerning this clone: A junction boundary mismatches the germline segment, possibly from a read error. Other DNA sequences in this sample translate to the same CDR3. This sequence joins TRBV7-9 and TRBJ2-2; maybe TRBD2 (5 bases). Germline V gene data show CDR1 as SEHNR and CDR2 as FQNEAQ (reference sequence). CDR3 size: 15 residues. The CDR3 loop is CASSLLLGGTGELFF. The DNA of the CDR3 is TGTGCCAGCAGCTTATTGCTAGGAGGAACCGGGGAGCTGTTTTTC.

A few counts support this clone. The chain has TRBV27 and TRBJ2-2; 7 nucleotides line up with TRBD1. After removal of 4 bases from V and 2 bases from J, the junction contained 4 bases not matched to a gene. The germline gives CDR1 MNHEY, CDR2 SMNVEV (reference sequence). CDR3 size: 15 residues. CDR3 DNA: TGTGCCAGCAGTTCGGGACAGACAAACACCGGGGAGCTGTTTTTT. This sequence encodes CASSSGQTNTGELFF.

V is TRBV2 and J is TRBJ2-7; the D gene is possibly TRBD1 (5 bases). The germline V gene encodes CDR1 SNHLY and CDR2 FYNNEI. This CDR3 has 15 amino acids. V was shortened by 4 bases and J by 6 bases, with 19 bases between the two germline ends. The CDR3 coding sequence is TGTGCCAGCAGTGGTTTGGGCCAAGGGGTCGGCGAGCAGTACTTC. This encodes CASSGLGQGVGEQYF.

The chain recombines TRBV9 with TRBJ1-2; TRBD1 aligns across 10 bases. The V and J ends lost 4 bases and 10 bases, in that order; junction bases with no gene match: 10. This CDR3 contains 14 residues. CDR1 is SGDLS and CDR2 is YYNGEE in the germline V gene. CDR3 coding DNA: TGTGCCAGCAGCATACGCGACAGGGGGCGCGACTACACCTTC. Translating it yields CASSIRDRGRDYTF.

This clone was found a few times. The V gene is TRBV5-4, the J gene TRBJ2-5; D is undetermined. CDR3 length equals 14 residues. Trimming took 0 bases from V and 3 from J, leaving 9 bases between them. Germline V lookup: CDR1 SGHNT, CDR2 YYREEE (reference sequence). CDR3 region: CASSLGPTKETQYF. DNA of the CDR3: TGTGCCAGCAGCTTGGGCCCAACAAAAGAGACCCAGTACTTC.

V and J are TRBV6-1 and TRBJ2-7; D uncertain. The germline gives CDR1 MNHNS, CDR2 SASEGT. V lost 5 bases and J 5 bases, leaving 7 bases between the germline ends. The CDR3 is 11 residues long. CDR3 loop: CASSRSHEQYF. The CDR3 DNA reads as TGTGCCAGCAGTCGTTCCCACGAGCAGTACTTC.

The V call is TRBV7-3, the J call TRBJ2-7; possibly TRBD2 for D (7 bases). The CDR3 is 14 amino acids. Trimming removed 5 bases from V and 6 bases from J, with 17 bases in between. Germline V lookup: CDR1 SGHTA, CDR2 FQGTGA. CDR3 nucleotide sequence: TGTGCCAGCAGCGAATCTGCGGGGGCTGGCGAGCAGTACTTC. Translating it yields CASSESAGAGEQYF.

This clone showed up just a few times. The genes are TRBV28 and TRBJ2-5; D is uncertain. V was clipped by 5 bases and J by 2 bases, with 3 bases between them. The CDR3 covers 11 residues. Germline V gives CDR1 MDHEN, CDR2 SYDVKM. CDR3 in DNA: TGTGCCAGCAGTCTTCAAGAGACCCAGTACTTC. Its translation: CASSLQETQYF.

The genes are TRBV18 and TRBJ2-1, with 8 bases aligning to TRBD2. The germline gives CDR1 KGHSH, CDR2 LQKENI. Unmatched junction bases numbered 11, after V lost 10 bases and J lost 3 bases. This CDR3 contains 15 residues. The CDR3 region is CANQLNGGDYNEQFF. In nucleotides, the CDR3 is TGTGCCAACCAACTTAACGGGGGGGACTACAATGAGCAGTTCTTC.

The chain carries TRBV28 and TRBJ2-4, with D possibly being TRBD1 (5 bases). This CDR3 has 13 amino acids. CDR1 is MDHEN, CDR2 SYDVKM, per germline. Trimming left V 9 bases short and J 4 bases short, with 13 bases between. The CDR3 loop is CASLDSPKNIQYF. As DNA, the CDR3 is TGTGCCAGTTTAGACAGCCCAAAAAACATTCAGTACTTC.

The rearrangement uses TRBV5-4 and TRBJ2-2; 12 nucleotides agree with TRBD2. The CDR3 covers 16 residues. V shed 0 bases and J 4 bases; nucleotides not matched to a gene: 1. CDR1 and CDR2 from the germline V gene are SGHNT and YYREEE (reference sequence). CDR3 nucleotides: TGTGCCAGCAGCTTGGGACTAGCGGGAGTCACCGGGGAGCTGTTTTTT. It specifies CASSLGLAGVTGELFF.

This sequence joins TRBV6-5 and TRBJ1-2; D not certain. This CDR3 spans 14 amino acids. With 0 bases removed from V and 8 bases from J, the gap between germline ends came to 13 bases. Germline V gene data show CDR1 as MNHEY and CDR2 as SVGAGI. CDR3 region: CASSYSATAGGYTF. CDR3 sequence (DNA): TGTGCCAGCAGTTACTCCGCCACCGCGGGCGGCTACACCTTC.

The J gene is TRBJ1-5, the V gene TRBV23-1; D uncertain. TRBV23-1 is labeled an ORF, and its function is uncertain. V was shortened by 0 bases and J by 0 bases, with 15 bases between the two germline ends. This CDR3 comprises 18 residues. The CDR3 protein is CASSQSRDEILSNQPQHF. CDR3 DNA sequence: TGCGCCAGCAGTCAATCGCGGGATGAAATTCTTAGCAATCAGCCCCAGCATTTT.

V and J are TRBV5-6 and TRBJ2-5, with 9 bases fitting TRBD2. V lost 0 bases, J lost 1 base, and 4 bases stayed unmatched. CDR1 is SGHDT and CDR2 is YYEEEE in the germline V gene. The CDR3 is 16 amino acids. The CDR3 spells CASSLGLAGIQETQYF. CDR3 nucleotide sequence: TGTGCCAGCAGCTTGGGCCTAGCGGGGATCCAAGAGACCCAGTACTTC.

A single count supports this clone. The chain recombines TRBV5-1 with TRBJ1-2, with 7 bases identical to TRBD1. The CDR3 spans 12 residues. J gave up 7 bases and V 2 bases, and 2 bases lay outside the gene matches. CDR1 is SGHRS, CDR2 YFSETQ, per germline. CDR3 sequence reads: CASSLTGAGYTF. The CDR3 DNA reads as TGCGCCAGCAGCTTAACAGGGGCTGGCTACACCTTC.

The chain is built from TRBV5-1 and TRBJ1-2, with 8 nucleotides matching TRBD1. From germline, CDR1 is SGHRS and CDR2 YFSETQ. This CDR3 spans 15 amino acids. The trim removed 4 bases at V and 4 bases at J, leaving 9 bases unmatched. DNA of the CDR3: TGCGCCAGCAGCCCCACTATTGGGACAGGCTATGGCTACACCTTC. Amino acid sequence: CASSPTIGTGYGYTF.

The V and J genes are TRBV4-1 and TRBJ2-7, with D unresolved. With 0 bases removed from V and 7 bases from J, the gap between germline ends came to 19 bases. Germline lookup yields CDR1 MGHRA and CDR2 YSYEKL. The CDR3 loop spans 16 amino acids. The CDR3 loop is CASSQDLDLATWEQYF. The DNA for the CDR3 is TGCGCCAGCAGCCAAGATCTAGACCTCGCAACCTGGGAGCAGTACTTC.

This chain connects TRBV6-5 to TRBJ1-2; TRBD1 aligns across 7 bases. CDR3 length equals 14 residues. Germline V lookup: CDR1 MNHEY, CDR2 SVGAGI. V trimming: 6 bases; J trimming: 2 bases; junction bases outside the gene matches: 6. The CDR3 spells CASRRQGSNYGYTF. Written as DNA, the CDR3 is TGTGCCAGCAGACGACAGGGCAGCAACTATGGCTACACCTTC.

The CDR3 DNA is TGCGCCAGCAGCCCTTCCGGGGACAGGGTGAATGAGCAGTTCTTC. It encodes CASSPSGDRVNEQFF. This rearrangement joins TRBV5-1 to TRBJ2-1; 9 bases are a match to TRBD1. Germline V gives CDR1 SGHRS, CDR2 YFSETQ. V lost 4 bases to trimming and J lost 7 bases; unmatched junction nucleotides: 9. This CDR3 is built from 15 residues.

CDR3 amino acids: CAWSLAGGNEQFF. CDR3 sequence (DNA): TGTGCCTGGAGTCTAGCGGGAGGGAATGAGCAGTTCTTC. The chain uses TRBV30 and TRBJ2-1; 12 bases line up with TRBD2. Germline V gives CDR1 GTSNPN, CDR2 SVGIG (reference sequence). There are 13 residues in the CDR3. V shed 2 bases, J shed 7 bases, and the junction held 0 bases outside the gene matches. Filled out from reference TRBV30 and TRBJ2-1, the complete variable domain reads SQTIHQWPATLVQPVGSPLSLECTVEGTSNPNLYWYRQAAGRGLQLLFYSVGIGQISSEVPQNLSASRPQDRQFILSSKKLLLSDSGFYLCAWSLAGGNEQFFGPGTRLTVL.

This chain joins TRBV7-2 and TRBJ2-1; the D is unclear. The CDR3 spans 13 residues. In germline, CDR1 is SGHTA, CDR2 FQGNSA. The V end was cut by 1 base, the J end by 9 bases, with 10 bases between. The CDR3: CASSLVMSVEQFF. CDR3 coding DNA: TGTGCCAGCAGCTTAGTGATGTCGGTTGAGCAGTTCTTC. The full variable domain, with the rest looked up from reference TRBV7-2 and TRBJ2-1, is GAGVSQSPSNKVTEKGKDVELRCDPISGHTALYWYRQSLGQGLEFLIYFQGNSAPDKSGLPSDRFSAERTGGSVSTLTIQRTQQEDSAVYLCASSLVMSVEQFFGPGTRLTVL.

V and J are TRBV7-9 and TRBJ2-7; a weak D match, TRBD1 (6 bases). CDR1 SEHNR and CDR2 FQNEAQ come from the germline V gene (reference sequence). The CDR3 extends over 15 amino acids. V gave up 1 base and J gave up 7 bases, with 17 bases separating them. CDR3 coding DNA: TGTGCCAGCAGCTTAGACGAACAGGGTTTCGGGGAGCAGTACTTC. Translation: CASSLDEQGFGEQYF. The full variable domain, in which reference TRBV7-9 and TRBJ2-7 provide the parts outside the CDR3, is DTGVSQNPRHKITKRGQNVTFRCDPISEHNRLYWYRQTLGQGPEFLTYFQNEAQLEKSRLLSDRFSAERPKGSFSTLEIQRTEQGDSAMYLCASSLDEQGFGEQYFGPGTRLTVT.

This clone came up a few times. CDR3 DNA: TGTGCCAGCAGCAGCTTAGGGGCAGATACGCAGTATTTT. Residues: CASSSLGADTQYF. The chain joins TRBV9 to TRBJ2-3, with a possible D match to TRBD1 (5 bases). Trimming removed 4 bases at V and 4 bases at J, with 10 bases between. CDR1 is SGDLS and CDR2 is YYNGEE in the germline V gene. CDR3 length equals 13 residues.

The chain employs TRBV9 and TRBJ1-1; TRBD1 agrees at 9 bases. V lost 0 bases and J lost 6; bases outside the gene matches: 6. Germline V gene sequence: CDR1 SGDLS, CDR2 YYNGEE. The length of the CDR3 is 15 residues. The CDR3 spells CASSVVKGQGAEAFF. In nucleotides, the CDR3 is TGTGCCAGCAGCGTAGTAAAGGGACAGGGTGCTGAAGCTTTCTTT.

The chain has TRBV7-8 and TRBJ2-5; 11 bases line up with TRBD1. This CDR3 spans 17 amino acids. Unmatched junction bases numbered 13, after V lost 5 bases and J lost 5 bases. The germline V gene has CDR1 SGHVS and CDR2 FQNEAQ. CDR3 nucleotide sequence: TGTGCCAGCAGCCGTTACGCCGGACAGGGGGCGTCGGAGACCCAGTACTTC. Amino acids: CASSRYAGQGASETQYF.

The chain is built from TRBV19 and TRBJ2-3; the D is unclear. Germline loops: CDR1 LNHDA, CDR2 SQIVND (reference sequence). The V gene lost 3 bases and the J gene lost 0 bases, with 13 bases spanning the gap. The CDR3 spans 16 residues. The CDR3 bases are TGTGCCAGTAGTATGAGGAAGCCATGGAGCACAGATACGCAGTATTTT. It encodes CASSMRKPWSTDTQYF.

The chain couples TRBV10-2 to TRBJ2-3, with TRBD2 matching over 7 bases. Trimming at V came to 0 bases and at J to 3 bases, leaving 6 bases not matched to a gene. The CDR3 is 16 residues long. Germline lookup yields CDR1 WSHSY and CDR2 SAAADI. Here the CDR3 reads CASSESFSGSTDTQYF. The CDR3 DNA is TGCGCCAGCAGTGAGTCGTTTAGCGGGTCTACAGATACGCAGTATTTT.

The chain joins TRBV19 to TRBJ1-5; 7 bases map to TRBD1. V trimming: 6 bases; J trimming: 4 bases; junction bases outside the gene matches: 6. The CDR3 length is 14 residues. Germline lookup yields CDR1 LNHDA and CDR2 SQIVND (reference sequence). The CDR3, as DNA: TGTGCCAGTAGAACCGGGACAGTAAATCAGCCCCAGCATTTT. It specifies CASRTGTVNQPQHF.

The CDR3 bases are TGTGCCAGCAGTTACTCGACAGTTCTTGGTGAGCAGTTCTTC. Protein product: CASSYSTVLGEQFF. V usage is TRBV6-6 and J usage is TRBJ2-1, with D tentatively TRBD1 (5 bases). The CDR3 loop spans 14 amino acids. Per the germline V gene, CDR1 is MNHNY and CDR2 is SVGAGI (reference sequence). With 0 bases removed from V and 9 bases from J, the gap between germline ends came to 12 bases.

This clone was seen once. The chain has TRBV5-1 and TRBJ1-5; 7 nucleotides agree with TRBD1. CDR1 and CDR2 from the germline V gene are SGHRS and YFSETQ. J was trimmed by 3 bases and V by 4 bases; bases with no gene match: 7. CDR3 size: 15 residues. The CDR3 DNA sequence: TGCGCCAGCAGCGAGTGGACAGGTTCCAATCAGCCCCAGCATTTT. This translates into CASSEWTGSNQPQHF.